This T cell receptor (beta chain) was recorded in a study of monozygotic twins with inflammatory bowel disease. Blood samples of approximately 2.4 ml were drawn from every donor. TCRdb reprocessed the 5' RACE reads and stores each CDR3 protein as one record, lacking DNA. There are fewer than 550,000 distinct CDR3 sequences in the sample, with 2.4% held by the top ten. Germline V gene data show CDR1 as SGHVS and CDR2 as FNYEAQ. The CDR3 length is 15 residues. The source material was blood. This sequence joins TRBV7-6 and TRBJ2-7; the TRBD1 assignment by TCRdb is unverifiable without DNA. This clonotype was obtained from a human donor with ulcerative colitis or Crohn's disease, or a healthy co-twin of an affected twin (not recorded which). CDR3 protein: CASSLAGTGINEQYF.